Listed below are T cell receptor beta chains from one sample, sequenced in a study of blood T cell repertoires in COVID-19. Assay used: immunoSEQ multiplex PCR; TCRdb lists only in-frame clones, some missing. The sample holds 250,000 to 300,000 clones; roughly 90% are singletons and the top ten take over 2%. Sequencing was carried out using peripheral blood. All receptors come from a woman in her 50s who had recovered from COVID-19. CDR3s include the opening cysteine and the closing phenylalanine or tryptophan. A D gene is named only where the DNA matches it firmly. Rows may omit the clone size; those that give it use once, few, many or a size class.

J: TRBJ1-6; V: TRBV2; size: NA; D: TRBD1; CDR3: CASSGRQGYNSPLHF; DNA: TGTGCCAGCAGTGGTAGACAGGGCTATAATTCACCCCTCCACTTT
J: TRBJ1-3; V: TRBV7-9; size: NA; D: NA; CDR3: CASSPPYSQRGNTIYF; DNA: TGTGCCAGCAGCCCCCCGTACTCCCAGAGGGGAAACACCATATATTTT
J: TRBJ1-5; V: TRBV7-8; size: NA; D: NA; CDR3: CASSSLRRGNSNQPQHF; DNA: TGTGCCAGCAGCTCCCTCAGGAGAGGGAATAGCAATCAGCCCCAGCATTTT
J: TRBJ2-3; V: TRBV7-2; size: NA; D: NA; CDR3: CASSLGASQNTQYF; DNA: TGTGCCAGCAGCTTAGGGGCATCGCAAAATACGCAGTATTTT
J: TRBJ1-4; V: TRBV5-5; size: NA; D: NA; CDR3: CASSSGLSNEKLFF; DNA: TGTGCCAGCAGCTCGGGACTCAGTAATGAAAAACTGTTTTTT
J: TRBJ2-7; V: TRBV5-1; size: NA; D: TRBD1; CDR3: CASSPSLGQGAYEQYF; DNA: TGCGCCAGCAGCCCCTCCTTGGGACAGGGGGCCTACGAGCAGTACTTC
J: TRBJ2-7; V: TRBV3-1/TRBV3-2; size: NA; D: TRBD2; CDR3: CASSHLTGGRAAAEQYF; DNA: TGTGCCAGCAGCCATTTAACGGGCGGGAGGGCCGCCGCCGAGCAGTACTTC
J: TRBJ2-7; V: TRBV6-1; size: NA; D: TRBD2; CDR3: CASSEALWEGRYEQYF; DNA: TGTGCCAGCAGTGAAGCGCTGTGGGAGGGCCGGTACGAGCAGTACTTC
J: TRBJ2-7; V: TRBV19; size: NA; D: TRBD1; CDR3: CARDRRAYEQYF; DNA: TGTGCCAGGGACAGGAGAGCCTACGAGCAGTACTTC
J: TRBJ2-1; V: TRBV7-9; size: NA; D: TRBD2; CDR3: CASSLGLAGESYNEQFF; DNA: TGTGCCAGCAGCCTTGGACTAGCGGGGGAGTCCTACAATGAGCAGTTCTTC
J: TRBJ1-4; V: TRBV6-5; size: NA; D: TRBD1; CDR3: CATSVLGQGYEKLFF; DNA: TGTGCCACCTCAGTCTTGGGACAGGGTTATGAAAAACTGTTTTTT
J: TRBJ2-7; V: TRBV19; size: once; D: NA; CDR3: CASTPGRGRTYEQYF; DNA: TGTGCCAGTACCCCCGGCCGGGGGAGGACCTACGAGCAGTACTTC
J: TRBJ1-3; V: TRBV9; size: NA; D: NA; CDR3: CASSPSSGNTIYF; DNA: TGTGCCAGCAGCCCGAGCTCTGGAAACACCATATATTTT
J: TRBJ2-2; V: TRBV7-2; size: NA; D: TRBD1; CDR3: CASRLQGAGTGELFF; DNA: TGTGCCAGCAGACTGCAGGGGGCGGGGACCGGGGAGCTGTTTTTT
J: TRBJ1-4; V: TRBV7-9; size: once; D: TRBD1; CDR3: CASSSGQGNEKLFF; DNA: TGTGCCAGCAGCTCGGGACAGGGGAATGAAAAACTGTTTTTT
J: TRBJ2-2; V: TRBV7-2; size: NA; D: NA; CDR3: CASSLTRGGPTSAAGELFF; DNA: TGTGCCAGCAGCTTAACCCGTGGAGGCCCTACTAGTGCAGCGGGGGAGCTGTTTTTT
J: TRBJ2-1; V: TRBV4-3; size: NA; D: NA; CDR3: CASSRGVTGIDEQFF; DNA: TGCGCCAGCAGTAGGGGGGTGACAGGGATTGATGAGCAGTTCTTC
J: TRBJ1-4; V: TRBV5-1; size: NA; D: NA; CDR3: CASSSTTSTNEKLFF; DNA: TGCGCCAGCAGCTCGACAACCTCAACTAATGAAAAACTGTTTTTT
J: TRBJ2-1; V: TRBV19; size: NA; D: TRBD2; CDR3: CASSSTSGRTNEQFF; DNA: TGTGCCAGTAGTTCAACTAGCGGGAGGACGAATGAGCAGTTCTTC
J: TRBJ1-1; V: TRBV30; size: NA; D: NA; CDR3: CAWRSGGNTEAFF; DNA: TGTGCCTGGAGGAGTGGCGGGAACACTGAAGCTTTCTTT
J: TRBJ1-1; V: TRBV4-3; size: NA; D: NA; CDR3: CASSHTPGTEAFF; DNA: TGCGCCAGCAGCCACACCCCGGGCACTGAAGCTTTCTTT
J: TRBJ2-5; V: TRBV5-4; size: NA; D: NA; CDR3: CASSLFGAGETQYF; DNA: TGTGCCAGCAGCCTTTTCGGCGCGGGGGAGACCCAGTACTTC
J: TRBJ2-5; V: TRBV10-1; size: NA; D: NA; CDR3: CASSDKLEARGGQYF; DNA: TGCGCCAGCAGTGATAAGCTTGAGGCCCGAGGGGGCCAGTACTTC
J: TRBJ2-2; V: TRBV9; size: NA; D: NA; CDR3: CASSVTRNANTGELFF; DNA: TGTGCCAGCAGCGTGACAAGGAACGCGAACACCGGGGAGCTGTTTTTT
J: TRBJ2-3; V: TRBV27; size: once; D: NA; CDR3: CASSRVETDTQYF; DNA: TGTGCCAGCAGTCGGGTAGAAACAGATACGCAGTATTTT
J: TRBJ1-1; V: TRBV2; size: NA; D: TRBD1; CDR3: CASGIDRGRGEAFF; DNA: TGTGCCAGCGGGATCGACAGGGGACGTGGTGAAGCTTTCTTT
J: TRBJ1-5; V: TRBV4-1; size: NA; D: NA; CDR3: CASSPARDSRVQPQHF; DNA: TGCGCCAGCTCGCCGGCTAGGGACTCCAGAGTCCAGCCCCAGCATTTT
J: TRBJ1-1; V: TRBV29-1; size: NA; D: TRBD1; CDR3: CSASGQMNTEAFF; DNA: TGCAGCGCCTCGGGACAGATGAACACTGAAGCTTTCTTT
J: TRBJ1-2; V: TRBV28; size: NA; D: TRBD1; CDR3: CASRDSGQTYGYTF; DNA: TGTGCCAGCAGGGATTCGGGACAGACCTATGGCTACACCTTC
J: TRBJ1-6; V: TRBV6-1; size: NA; D: NA; CDR3: CASNFKPQDNSPLHF; DNA: TGTGCCAGCAACTTCAAACCCCAGGATAATTCACCCCTCCACTTT
J: TRBJ1-2; V: TRBV6-5; size: few; D: NA; CDR3: CASSPTGGRGYTF; DNA: TGTGCCAGCAGCCCAACGGGGGGTCGGGGCTACACCTTC
J: TRBJ2-1; V: TRBV7-3; size: NA; D: NA; CDR3: CASSFTSDSYNEQFF; DNA: TGTGCCAGCAGTTTTACAAGCGATTCCTACAATGAGCAGTTCTTC
J: TRBJ1-2; V: TRBV19; size: NA; D: NA; CDR3: CASSWGGIAYGYTF; DNA: TGTGCCAGTAGTTGGGGCGGTATTGCTTATGGCTACACCTTC
J: TRBJ2-3; V: TRBV7-2; size: NA; D: NA; CDR3: CASSTLPTDTQYF; DNA: TGTGCCAGCAGCACTTTACCCACAGATACGCAGTATTTT
J: TRBJ2-2; V: TRBV5-1; size: few; D: NA; CDR3: CASSLEGVGTGELFF; DNA: TGCGCCAGCAGCTTGGAAGGGGTCGGGACCGGGGAGCTGTTTTTT
J: TRBJ1-4; V: TRBV5-1; size: NA; D: TRBD1; CDR3: CASTLGDRPNEKLFF; DNA: TGCGCCAGCACCCTCGGGGACAGGCCGAATGAAAAACTGTTTTTT
J: TRBJ2-3; V: TRBV5-1; size: NA; D: NA; CDR3: CASSLVVAADTQYF; DNA: TGCGCCAGCAGCTTGGTGGTAGCGGCAGATACGCAGTATTTT
J: TRBJ2-7; V: TRBV5-5; size: NA; D: NA; CDR3: CASSSSFGVEQYF; DNA: TGTGCCAGCAGCTCATCCTTCGGAGTCGAGCAGTACTTC
J: TRBJ1-2; V: TRBV30; size: NA; D: NA; CDR3: CAGGRGSYGYTF; DNA: TGTGCCGGCGGGCGGGGAAGCTATGGCTACACCTTC
J: TRBJ2-1; V: TRBV6-2/TRBV6-3; size: once; D: NA; CDR3: CASSYPQRGFKRDEQFF; DNA: TGTGCCAGCAGTTACCCCCAAAGAGGATTCAAGAGGGATGAGCAGTTCTTC
J: TRBJ1-4; V: TRBV11-2; size: NA; D: TRBD1; CDR3: CASSWADRGPEKLFF; DNA: TGTGCCAGCAGCTGGGCGGACAGGGGGCCTGAAAAACTGTTTTTT
J: TRBJ1-2; V: TRBV9; size: NA; D: NA; CDR3: CASSVGREAYGYTF; DNA: TGTGCCAGCAGCGTAGGCAGGGAGGCCTATGGCTACACCTTC
J: TRBJ2-7; V: TRBV2; size: NA; D: TRBD1; CDR3: CASSGIDREDYEQYF; DNA: TGTGCCAGCAGTGGGATTGACAGGGAAGACTACGAGCAGTACTTC
J: TRBJ2-1; V: TRBV5-1; size: NA; D: TRBD2; CDR3: CASSRSSGVDEQFF; DNA: TGCGCCAGCAGCAGGTCTAGCGGGGTGGATGAGCAGTTCTTC
J: TRBJ2-1; V: TRBV2; size: NA; D: NA; CDR3: CASGKRQNPSYNEQFF; DNA: TGTGCCAGCGGGAAAAGACAGAACCCCTCCTACAATGAGCAGTTCTTC
J: TRBJ1-2; V: TRBV18; size: NA; D: NA; CDR3: CASSPRQGNNYGYTF; DNA: TGTGCCAGCTCACCCCGCCAGGGCAATAACTATGGCTACACCTTC
J: TRBJ1-1; V: TRBV20-1; size: NA; D: NA; CDR3: CSARKGAEAFF; DNA: TGCAGTGCTAGGAAGGGAGCCGAAGCTTTCTTT
J: TRBJ1-4; V: TRBV5-1; size: NA; D: TRBD1; CDR3: CASSPRTGEREKLFF; DNA: TGCGCCAGCAGCCCGCGGACAGGGGAAAGGGAAAAACTGTTTTTT
J: TRBJ1-2; V: TRBV7-6; size: NA; D: NA; CDR3: CASSLTGTGGYTF; DNA: TGTGCCAGCAGCTTAACAGGGACGGGTGGCTACACCTTC
J: TRBJ2-6; V: TRBV24-1; size: once; D: TRBD1; CDR3: CATRPGQYLTGANVLTF; DNA: TGTGCCACCAGGCCGGGACAGTATTTGACTGGGGCCAACGTCCTGACTTTC
J: TRBJ2-7; V: TRBV6-5; size: NA; D: TRBD1; CDR3: CASSGTVVGYEQYF; DNA: TGTGCCAGCAGCGGGACAGTCGTAGGGTACGAGCAGTACTTC
J: TRBJ1-2; V: TRBV7-3; size: NA; D: NA; CDR3: CASSPGGSISSYTF; DNA: TGTGCCAGCAGCCCCGGGGGGTCTATAAGTAGCTACACCTTC